A selection of T cell receptor beta chains follows, all from one sample in a study of naive and memory T cell subsets. A single record per CDR3 protein comes from TCRdb applying MiXCR to the UMI-ligation and nested PCR reads. The profile shows about 150,000 distinct CDR3 sequences, about a sixth of them singletons. The sample consisted of naive CD4+ T cells from blood. These receptors were taken from a human donor in good health. Each CDR3 is given with its conserved first and last residue. D genes are given only for firm matches. For some rows the clone size is stated as once, few or many, or as a class when expanded; others skip it.

v_call: TRBV4-3
j_call: TRBJ2-5
clone_size: NA
cdr3_length: 17
d_call: NA
cdr3_nt: TGCGCCAGCAGCCAAGATGGGTGGGGCCCGGACCCAGAGACCCAGTACTTC
cdr3_aa: CASSQDGWGPDPETQYF

v_call: TRBV4-2
j_call: TRBJ1-1
clone_size: NA
cdr3_length: 14
d_call: NA
cdr3_nt: TGTGCCAGCAGCCAAGAGGGAAGGGGTACTGAAGCTTTCTTT
cdr3_aa: CASSQEGRGTEAFF

v_call: TRBV7-2
j_call: TRBJ1-2
clone_size: few
cdr3_length: 15
d_call: TRBD1
cdr3_nt: TGTGCCAGCAGCGTAAGGGGACAGGGAGGAGGTGGCTACACCTTC
cdr3_aa: CASSVRGQGGGGYTF

v_call: TRBV7-3
j_call: TRBJ2-3
clone_size: few
cdr3_length: 15
d_call: TRBD2
cdr3_nt: TGTGCCAGCAGCCTACCGACTAGCGGCACAGATACGCAGTATTTT
cdr3_aa: CASSLPTSGTDTQYF

v_call: TRBV2
j_call: TRBJ2-6
clone_size: many
cdr3_length: 14
d_call: NA
cdr3_nt: TGTGCCAGCAACAGGGATTCTGGGGCCAACGTCCTGACTTTC
cdr3_aa: CASNRDSGANVLTF

v_call: TRBV20-1
j_call: TRBJ2-5
clone_size: once
cdr3_length: 14
d_call: NA
cdr3_nt: TGCAGTGCTAGAGAAACGGGGGTGGGGGAGACCCAGTACTTC
cdr3_aa: CSARETGVGETQYF

v_call: TRBV12-3/TRBV12-4
j_call: TRBJ1-4
clone_size: NA
cdr3_length: 16
d_call: NA
cdr3_nt: TGTGCCAGCAGTTTCTGGCAGGGTGGAACTAATGAAAAACTGTTTTTT
cdr3_aa: CASSFWQGGTNEKLFF

v_call: TRBV11-3
j_call: TRBJ2-2
clone_size: NA
cdr3_length: 16
d_call: TRBD1
cdr3_nt: TGTGCCAGCAGCCCCGAGGGACAGGGGAACACCGGGGAGCTGTTTTTT
cdr3_aa: CASSPEGQGNTGELFF

v_call: TRBV5-4
j_call: TRBJ2-7
clone_size: NA
cdr3_length: 13
d_call: NA
cdr3_nt: TGTGCCAGCAAACAGGCCCCCAGCTACGAGCAGTACTTC
cdr3_aa: CASKQAPSYEQYF

v_call: TRBV4-2
j_call: TRBJ1-5
clone_size: NA
cdr3_length: 18
d_call: NA
cdr3_nt: TGTGCCAGCAGCCAAGATCCTGGGGCCTCCTATAGCAATCAGCCCCAGCATTTT
cdr3_aa: CASSQDPGASYSNQPQHF

v_call: TRBV7-8
j_call: TRBJ2-3
clone_size: few
cdr3_length: 14
d_call: NA
cdr3_nt: TGTGCCAGCAGCACCGGGACTCTCCGGGATACGCAGTATTTT
cdr3_aa: CASSTGTLRDTQYF

v_call: TRBV15
j_call: TRBJ1-3
clone_size: NA
cdr3_length: 16
d_call: NA
cdr3_nt: TGTGCCACCAGCAGAGATCGGGGTAGCTCTGGAAACACCATATATTTT
cdr3_aa: CATSRDRGSSGNTIYF

v_call: TRBV7-9
j_call: TRBJ2-1
clone_size: NA
cdr3_length: 16
d_call: TRBD2
cdr3_nt: TGTGCCAGCAGCTACCTGACTGGCGGGAGGTTCAATGAGCAGTTCTTC
cdr3_aa: CASSYLTGGRFNEQFF

v_call: TRBV7-2
j_call: TRBJ2-7
clone_size: NA
cdr3_length: 16
d_call: NA
cdr3_nt: TGTGCCAGCAGCTTAGGGGGCGCGCAGGTCTCCTACGAGCAGTACTTC
cdr3_aa: CASSLGGAQVSYEQYF